Following are 20 T cell receptor beta chains from one sample sequenced in a study of T cells in Graves' hyperthyroidism and ophthalmopathy. Researchers took RNA transcripts and amplified the TCR beta CDR3 regions from them. The TCR CDR3 first-round RT-PCR relied on the HTBI primer set. TCRdb called the multiplex PCR reads again in MiXCR, with one record for every CDR3 protein. The repertoire consists of more than 650,000 distinct CDR3 sequences, with roughly 15% occurring once and the leading ten covering 10%. Sample: blood. Receptor source: a woman aged 18 to 35 with Graves' hyperthyroidism.

This clonotype has a count of ten or more. This chain joins TRBV7-9 and TRBJ1-2; 7 bases match TRBD1. Germline lookup yields CDR1 SEHNR and CDR2 FQNEAQ (reference sequence). This CDR3 has 15 residues. The ends lost 5 bases at V and 2 bases at J; junction bases unmatched: 8. The DNA of the CDR3 is TGTGCCAGCAGCCTCCCACAGGGGACCAACTATGGCTACACCTTC. Protein: CASSLPQGTNYGYTF.

This clonotype has more than one count but fewer than ten. The J gene is TRBJ2-5, the V gene TRBV7-2; maybe TRBD1 (5 bases). Germline V gives CDR1 SGHTA, CDR2 FQGNSA. Trimming took off 2 bases at V and 4 bases at J, with 11 bases between the two ends. This CDR3 region has 14 residues. CDR3 amino acids: CASSLTGTVETQYF. CDR3 nucleotide sequence: TGTGCCAGCAGCTTAACAGGAACTGTAGAGACCCAGTACTTC.

In this sample, this clonotype turned up many times. The rearrangement uses TRBV12-3 or TRBV12-4 and TRBJ2-1; 9 positions match TRBD1. The ends lost 7 bases at V and 5 bases at J; junction bases unmatched: 18. CDR3 size: 18 residues. For the CDR3, the DNA is TGTGCCAGCATCTACGCGAAGGACAGGGGACGTCGCCACAATGAGCAGTTCTTC. This gives the protein CASIYAKDRGRRHNEQFF.

The table lists this clonotype with many counts. The CDR3, as DNA: TGTGCCAGCAGTTACCGACCGCCGGATGAGCAGTACTTC. It codes for CASSYRPPDEQYF. The V and J genes are TRBV6-5 and TRBJ2-7, with D unclear. The CDR3 totals 13 residues. The germline V and J ends were trimmed by 2 bases and 7 bases, with 12 bases remaining between them. Germline loops: CDR1 MNHEY, CDR2 SVGAGI.

Ten or more counts support this clonotype. V usage is TRBV20-1 and J usage is TRBJ2-1; unclear D gene. Trimming pared 0 bases from V and 0 bases from J, leaving 9 bases between. The CDR3 totals 15 residues. In germline, CDR1 is DFQATT, CDR2 SNEGSKA (reference sequence). CDR3 amino acids: CSARDFILSYNEQFF. CDR3 coding DNA: TGCAGTGCTAGAGACTTTATCCTCTCCTACAATGAGCAGTTCTTC.

In its sample, this clonotype was seen many times. The chain is built from TRBV11-2 and TRBJ2-3; TRBD2 matches at 7 bases. V lost 3 bases to trimming and J lost 0 bases; unmatched junction nucleotides: 3. CDR1 and CDR2 (germline): SGHAT, FQNNGV. The CDR3 is made up of 15 amino acids. The CDR3 here is CASSFGGGSTDTQYF. The CDR3 bases are TGTGCCAGCAGCTTTGGCGGGGGAAGCACAGATACGCAGTATTTT.

The gene calls are TRBV29-1 and TRBJ2-3; perhaps TRBD2 as D (6 bases). Germline V CDR1 and CDR2: SQVTM, ANQGSEA. V was trimmed by 6 bases and J by 5 bases, leaving 12 bases between them. CDR3 size: 12 residues. This CDR3 is CSVMGGLDTQYF. The CDR3 nucleotides read TGCAGCGTCATGGGGGGATTAGATACGCAGTATTTT.

This clonotype showed up just a few times. This chain joins TRBV6-5 and TRBJ2-7; TRBD1 matches 9 bases. Germline-derived CDR1 and CDR2 are MNHEY and SVGAGI. The trim removed 0 bases at V and 3 bases at J, leaving 6 bases unmatched. The length of the CDR3 is 16 residues. The CDR3 sequence: CASSYSSPGQGYEQYF. CDR3 sequence (DNA): TGTGCCAGCAGTTACTCATCCCCGGGACAGGGCTACGAGCAGTACTTC.

The sample holds many counts of this clonotype. The chain has TRBV24-1 and TRBJ1-5, with 9 bases lining up with TRBD1. The CDR3 loop spans 15 amino acids. Germline CDR1 is KGHDR and CDR2 is SFDVKD. V was clipped by 5 bases and J by 5 bases; unmatched bases: 6. In nucleotides, the CDR3 is TGTGCCACCAGTGGTGCGGGACAGGGTGATCAGCCCCAGCATTTT. This sequence encodes CATSGAGQGDQPQHF.

In its sample, this clonotype was seen many times. This chain connects TRBV18 to TRBJ2-7, with 7 bases lining up with TRBD2. The CDR3 contains 14 residues. Germline CDR1 KGHSH, CDR2 LQKENI. With V trimmed by 3 bases and J by 5 bases, 7 bases remained unmatched. The CDR3 bases are TGTGCCAGCTCACCCGGGAGGCAGGTCCACGAGCAGTACTTC. This encodes CASSPGRQVHEQYF. The full variable domain, with the rest looked up from reference TRBV18 and TRBJ2-7, is NAGVMQNPRHLVRRRGQEARLRCSPMKGHSHVYWYRQLPEEGLKFMVYLQKENIIDESGMPKERFSAEFPKEGPSILRIQQVVRGDSAAYFCASSPGRQVHEQYFGPGTRLTVT.

V and J are TRBV20-1 and TRBJ2-3; unclear D gene. The CDR3 is made up of 12 amino acids. Trimming removed 5 bases from V and 9 bases from J, with 15 bases in between. The V gene's germline CDR1 is DFQATT and CDR2 SNEGSKA (reference sequence). The CDR3 DNA reads as TGCAGTGCTGCCTCCCCGGGTGACACGCAGTATTTT. It is translated as CSAASPGDTQYF.

This chain joins TRBV6-2 or TRBV6-3 and TRBJ2-6, with D hard to call. The CDR3 consists of 17 residues. Germline values: CDR1 MNHEY, CDR2 SVGEGT. The V end was cut by 4 bases, the J end by 0 bases, with 13 bases between. The CDR3 loop reads CASSSDNGDSGANVLTF. Written as DNA, the CDR3 is TGTGCCAGCAGTTCCGACAATGGGGACTCTGGGGCCAACGTCCTGACTTTC.

The rearrangement joins TRBV7-8 to TRBJ2-1; TRBD2 aligns across 9 bases. The V gene's germline CDR1 is SGHVS and CDR2 FQNEAQ. Trimming took 8 bases from V and 8 from J; bases not matched to a gene: 13. There are 15 residues in the CDR3. The CDR3 nucleotides read TGTGCCAGCGGGGCTAGCGGGAACCAGGGCGATGAGCAGTTCTTC. Encoded protein: CASGASGNQGDEQFF.

This clonotype was found many times. The chain employs TRBV20-1 and TRBJ2-1; D might be TRBD1 or TRBD2, each matching 6 bases. The CDR3 runs to 16 residues. CDR1 and CDR2 (germline): DFQATT, SNEGSKA (reference sequence). V was shortened by 1 base and J by 4 bases, with 17 bases between the two germline ends. The CDR3 coding sequence is TGCAGTGCTAGAGGGGTGCGGAGGGGGGCTTACAATGAGCAGTTCTTC. The encoded protein is CSARGVRRGAYNEQFF.

This clonotype was observed many times. The chain links TRBV3-1 to TRBJ2-1; the match to TRBD1 covers 9 bases. The trim removed 3 bases at V and 5 bases at J, leaving 5 bases unmatched. The V gene's germline CDR1 is LGHDT and CDR2 YNNKEL (reference sequence). This CDR3 is built from 15 residues. The CDR3 here is CASSHGQGRDNEQFF. DNA for the CDR3: TGTGCCAGCAGCCACGGACAGGGGAGGGACAATGAGCAGTTCTTC.

The chain links TRBV7-3 to TRBJ2-2, with D possibly TRBD1 on 6 matching bases. Germline V lookup: CDR1 SGHTA, CDR2 FQGTGA. Deletions cut 5 bases from V and 5 bases from J, with 12 bases between. This CDR3 is 14 amino acids long. CDR3 nucleotide sequence: TGTGCCAGCAGCGGGGGCGCTGGGACCGGGGAGCTGTTTTTT. Translating gives CASSGGAGTGELFF.

This sequence joins TRBV14 and TRBJ2-2; D is possibly TRBD2 (5 bases). CDR1 is SGHDN and CDR2 is FVKESK in the germline V gene. The V end lost 4 bases, the J end lost 3 bases, and 9 bases lay between the germline ends. This CDR3 is 14 amino acids long. CDR3 nucleotide sequence: TGTGCCAGCAGCCCCGGACTTTACACCGGGGAGCTGTTTTTT. Its protein is CASSPGLYTGELFF.

This clonotype came up many times. The chain has TRBV11-2 and TRBJ1-1; D remains ambiguous. Germline loops: CDR1 SGHAT, CDR2 FQNNGV. Trimming shortened V by 7 bases and J by 9 bases, and 15 bases separated the two germline ends. The CDR3 contains 12 residues. CDR3 sequence: CASKPNSGKAFF. CDR3 DNA: TGTGCCAGCAAACCCAATTCTGGAAAAGCTTTCTTT.

The V and J genes are TRBV4-1 and TRBJ1-2; D perhaps matches TRBD1 (5 bases). V lost 0 bases and J lost 6, with 14 bases in between. This CDR3 contains 15 residues. Germline lookup yields CDR1 MGHRA and CDR2 YSYEKL. Here the CDR3 reads CASSQEHGGVDGYTF. In nucleotides, the CDR3 is TGCGCCAGCAGCCAAGAACATGGGGGTGTCGATGGCTACACCTTC.

This clonotype has just a few counts. This sequence joins TRBV7-8 and TRBJ1-1, with TRBD1 matching over 9 bases. Germline assignment: CDR1 SGHVS and CDR2 FQNEAQ. The CDR3 length is 17 residues. J was trimmed by 5 bases and V by 1 base; bases with no gene match: 11. For the CDR3, the DNA is TGTGCCAGCAGCTTAGATGATCCATGGACAGGGGCGACTGAAGCTTTCTTT. It codes for CASSLDDPWTGATEAFF.